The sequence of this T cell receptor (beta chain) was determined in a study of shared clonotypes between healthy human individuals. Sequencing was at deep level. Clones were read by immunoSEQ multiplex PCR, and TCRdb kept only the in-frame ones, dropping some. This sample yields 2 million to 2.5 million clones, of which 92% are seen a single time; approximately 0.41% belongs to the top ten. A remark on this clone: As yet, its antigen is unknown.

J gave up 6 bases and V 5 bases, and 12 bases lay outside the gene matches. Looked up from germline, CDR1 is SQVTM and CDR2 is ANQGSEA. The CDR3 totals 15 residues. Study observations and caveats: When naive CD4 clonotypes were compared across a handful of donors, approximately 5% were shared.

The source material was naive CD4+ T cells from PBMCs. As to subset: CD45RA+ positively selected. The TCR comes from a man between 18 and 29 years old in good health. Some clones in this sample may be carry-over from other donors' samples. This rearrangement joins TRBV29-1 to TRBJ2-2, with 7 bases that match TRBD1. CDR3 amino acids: CSVTPGTDPPGELFF. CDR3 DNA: TGCAGCGTTACCCCCGGGACAGACCCCCCCGGGGAGCTGTTTTTT.